The 18 T cell receptor beta chains below all came from one sample that was sequenced in a study of Graves' ophthalmopathy and Graves' hyperthyroidism. RNA transcripts served as template for amplifying TCR beta CDR3 sequences. RT-PCR was first run with HTBI primers, then multiplex PCR in a second round. From the multiplex PCR reads, TCRdb called clonotypes with MiXCR, one entry per CDR3 protein. The sample holds 400,000 to 500,000 distinct CDR3 sequences, 20% to 25% seen once. The sequencing input was peripheral blood. These TCRs come from a woman younger than 30 with stable Graves' hyperthyroidism.

The chain employs TRBV7-2 and TRBJ2-7, with TRBD1 matching over 7 bases. Germline V lookup: CDR1 SGHTA, CDR2 FQGNSA. The CDR3 consists of 14 residues. V shed 5 bases, J shed 1 base, and the junction held 5 bases outside the gene matches. CDR3 sequence reads: CASSPDRWSYEQYF. The CDR3 nucleotides are TGTGCCAGCAGCCCGGACAGGTGGTCCTACGAGCAGTACTTC.

The chain uses TRBV24-1 and TRBJ1-5; maybe TRBD1 (6 bases). This CDR3 is 12 amino acids long. Germline values: CDR1 KGHDR, CDR2 SFDVKD. V gave up 11 bases and J gave up 7 bases, with 14 bases separating them. The CDR3 reads CAIAQGGQPQHF. For the CDR3, the DNA is TGTGCCATCGCACAGGGAGGCCAGCCCCAGCATTTT.

In this sample, this clonotype turned up many times. The rearrangement links TRBV24-1 to TRBJ1-2; D is undetermined. This CDR3 is built from 14 residues. Looked up from germline, CDR1 is KGHDR and CDR2 is SFDVKD. V was trimmed by 4 bases and J by 1 base, leaving 9 bases between them. CDR3 protein: CATSDWGINYGYTF. The CDR3 region has the DNA TGTGCCACCAGTGACTGGGGAATTAACTATGGCTACACCTTC.

As concerns this clonotype: A much more abundant neighbour one base away suggests this may be a read error. The chain has TRBV19 and TRBJ1-5, with D perhaps TRBD1 (6 bases). The CDR3 extends over 14 amino acids. Germline V gene lookup returns CDR1 LNHDA and CDR2 SQIVND (reference sequence). The CDR3 reads CARRPGHFNQPQHF. The DNA of the CDR3 is TGTGCCCGTAGACCGGGACACTTTAATCAGCCCCAGCATTTT.

This clonotype was observed many times. The chain joins TRBV7-8 to TRBJ2-7, with no clear D. Per germline, CDR1 SGHVS and CDR2 FQNEAQ. Trimming took 3 bases from V and 0 from J, leaving 9 bases between them. CDR3 size: 14 residues. CDR3 nucleotides: TGTGCCAGCAGCTTGCCGCCCAGCTCCTACGAGCAGTACTTC. Protein product: CASSLPPSSYEQYF.

This clonotype has ten or more counts. The rearrangement links TRBV20-1 to TRBJ2-7, with TRBD2 identical over 11 bases. In germline, CDR1 is DFQATT, CDR2 SNEGSKA (reference sequence). The CDR3 length is 13 residues. Losses at the gene ends were 1 base for V and 9 bases for J; bases not matched to a gene: 5. The CDR3 sequence is CSARGLAGGGQYF. The CDR3 bases are TGCAGTGCTAGAGGTCTAGCGGGAGGAGGGCAGTACTTC.

This clonotype appeared many times. V is TRBV4-3 and J is TRBJ2-7; D not resolved. Deletions cut 2 bases from V and 2 bases from J, with 16 bases between. CDR1 and CDR2 from the germline V gene are LGHNA and YSLEER. The CDR3 runs to 16 residues. CDR3: CASSQFLIDSTYEQYF. DNA for the CDR3: TGCGCCAGCAGCCAATTTCTAATAGATAGTACCTACGAGCAGTACTTC.

The rearrangement links TRBV28 to TRBJ2-2; D may be TRBD2 (6 bases). The CDR3 extends over 18 amino acids. Germline values: CDR1 MDHEN, CDR2 SYDVKM. V shed 8 bases and J shed 4 bases, with 26 bases lying between them. The CDR3 nucleotides are TGTGCCAGCGGTGCCGGCACGGAGGGGAGGTTCGTCACCGGGGAGCTGTTTTTT. This sequence encodes CASGAGTEGRFVTGELFF.

This clonotype was seen repeatedly, ten times or more. The CDR3 DNA follows: TGTGCCAGCAGACGTGCGGGGTCGGCTAACTATGGCTACACCTTC. This translates into CASRRAGSANYGYTF. The chain links TRBV7-9 to TRBJ1-2, with D hard to call. Germline CDR1 and CDR2: SEHNR and FQNEAQ (reference sequence). With 6 bases removed from V and 0 bases from J, the gap between germline ends came to 14 bases. The CDR3 length is 15 residues.

This clonotype has a count of ten or more. The chain couples TRBV6-5 to TRBJ1-6; no clear D. Trimming shortened V by 2 bases and J by 5 bases, and 10 bases separated the two germline ends. This CDR3 region has 15 residues. CDR1 MNHEY and CDR2 SVGAGI come from the germline V gene. This CDR3 reads CASSYGEPHNSPLHF. In DNA, the CDR3 is TGTGCCAGCAGTTACGGGGAGCCCCATAATTCACCCCTCCACTTT.

The chain carries TRBV6-1 and TRBJ1-1; D unresolved. The CDR3 contains 13 residues. V lost 6 bases and J 0 bases, leaving 8 bases between the germline ends. Germline V lookup: CDR1 MNHNS, CDR2 SASEGT. CDR3 nucleotide sequence: TGTGCCAGCAGGGAGACGGTGAACACTGAAGCTTTCTTT. Amino acid sequence: CASRETVNTEAFF.

About this clonotype: Since a much larger clone is just one base distant, this may be a read error. The CDR3 reads CASSLGGQVVSNQPQHF. CDR3 DNA sequence: TGTGCCAGCAGTTTAGGGGGCCAGGTGGTGTCAAATCAGCCCCAGCATTTT. This rearrangement joins TRBV12-3 or TRBV12-4 to TRBJ1-5; D perhaps matches TRBD1 (5 bases). V was shortened by 1 base and J by 4 bases, with 17 bases between the two germline ends. There are 17 residues in the CDR3.

This clonotype came up many times. This chain connects TRBV11-2 to TRBJ2-7; 9 nucleotides agree with TRBD1. In germline, CDR1 is SGHAT, CDR2 FQNNGV. The CDR3 length is 14 residues. V dropped 2 bases and J dropped 3; count of bases not matched to a gene: 2. The CDR3 DNA reads as TGTGCCAGCAGCTTACGACAGGGGGTCTACGAGCAGTACTTC. Protein product: CASSLRQGVYEQYF.

This clonotype was found many times. This sequence joins TRBV12-3 or TRBV12-4 and TRBJ2-7; 9 bases fit TRBD1. This CDR3 has 15 residues. After removal of 4 bases from V and 4 bases from J, the junction contained 8 bases not matched to a gene. CDR3 bases: TGTGCCAGCAGTTCCCCCGGGACAGGGCTTTACGAGCAGTACTTC. It codes for CASSSPGTGLYEQYF.

This clonotype was picked up many times. V and J are TRBV30 and TRBJ2-7; D ambiguous. Trimming took 4 bases from V and 3 from J, leaving 13 bases between them. The CDR3 sequence is 13 residues long. Germline V CDR1 and CDR2: GTSNPN, SVGIG (reference sequence). Here the CDR3 DNA reads TGTGCCTGGAATGGAGAGGTAGACTACGAGCAGTACTTC. This translates into CAWNGEVDYEQYF.

Many counts were recorded for this clonotype. The rearrangement uses TRBV6-5 and TRBJ1-2; D might be TRBD1 (5 bases). V was cut by 7 bases and J by 2 bases, with 17 bases left in between. From germline, CDR1 is MNHEY and CDR2 SVGAGI. The CDR3 runs 15 residues. The DNA for the CDR3 is TGTGCCAGCACCCCTTGGGGACGGTCAAACTATGGCTACACCTTC. Translating it yields CASTPWGRSNYGYTF.

This clonotype was detected many times. The chain links TRBV6-2 or TRBV6-3 to TRBJ2-7; D possibly corresponds to TRBD2 (6 bases). V was trimmed by 8 bases and J by 5 bases, leaving 16 bases between them. This CDR3 has 13 residues. The V gene's germline CDR1 is MNHEY and CDR2 SVGEGT. DNA for the CDR3: TGTGCCAGCCGGAGGGTAGGGTCGGACGAGCAGTACTTC. Translating it yields CASRRVGSDEQYF.

This clonotype was seen ten or more times. The genes are TRBV30 and TRBJ1-1; D remains ambiguous. V gave up 5 bases and J gave up 5 bases, with 6 bases separating them. Germline CDR1 and CDR2: GTSNPN and SVGIG (reference sequence). The CDR3 contains 10 residues. The CDR3 sequence: CAWGVTEAFF. Here the CDR3 DNA reads TGTGCCTGGGGAGTTACTGAAGCTTTCTTT.